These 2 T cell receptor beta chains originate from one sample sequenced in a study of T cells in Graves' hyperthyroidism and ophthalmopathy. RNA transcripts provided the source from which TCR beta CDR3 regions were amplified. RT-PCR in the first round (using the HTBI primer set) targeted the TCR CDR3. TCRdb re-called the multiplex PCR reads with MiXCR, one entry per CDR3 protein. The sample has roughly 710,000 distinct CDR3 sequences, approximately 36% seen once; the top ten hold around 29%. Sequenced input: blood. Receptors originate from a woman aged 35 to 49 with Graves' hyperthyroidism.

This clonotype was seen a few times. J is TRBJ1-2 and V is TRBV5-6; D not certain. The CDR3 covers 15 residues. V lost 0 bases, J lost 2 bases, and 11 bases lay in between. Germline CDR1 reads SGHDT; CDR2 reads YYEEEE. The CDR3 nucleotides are TGTGCCAGCAGCTTGGAGGGTGTCGTGAACTATGGCTACACCTTC. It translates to CASSLEGVVNYGYTF.

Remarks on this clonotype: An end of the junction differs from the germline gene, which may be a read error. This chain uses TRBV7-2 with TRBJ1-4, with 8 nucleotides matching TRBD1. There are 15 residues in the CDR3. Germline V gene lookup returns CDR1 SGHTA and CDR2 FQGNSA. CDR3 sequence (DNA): TGCGCCAGCGCATTATGGGCAGGGGGCTATGATGGACGGTTTTTT. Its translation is CASALWAGGYDGRFF.